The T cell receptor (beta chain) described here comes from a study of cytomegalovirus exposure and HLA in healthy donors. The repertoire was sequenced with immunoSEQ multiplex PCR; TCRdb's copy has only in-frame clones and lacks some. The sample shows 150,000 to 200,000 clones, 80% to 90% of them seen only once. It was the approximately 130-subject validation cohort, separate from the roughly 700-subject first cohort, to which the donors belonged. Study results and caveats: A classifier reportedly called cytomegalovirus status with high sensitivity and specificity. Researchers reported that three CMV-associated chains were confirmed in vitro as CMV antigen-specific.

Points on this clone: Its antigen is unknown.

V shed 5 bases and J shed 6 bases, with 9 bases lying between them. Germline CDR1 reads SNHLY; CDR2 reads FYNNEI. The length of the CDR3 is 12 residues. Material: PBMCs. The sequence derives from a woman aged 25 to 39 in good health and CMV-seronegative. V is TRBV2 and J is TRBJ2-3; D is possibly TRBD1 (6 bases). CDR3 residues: CASSQDSDTQYF. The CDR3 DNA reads TGTGCCAGCAGTCAGGACAGCGATACGCAGTATTTT.